These T cell receptor beta chains were read from a single sample in a study of Ad26.COV2.S vaccination and SARS-CoV-2 variants. The data were produced by immunoSEQ multiplex PCR, yet TCRdb's version contains in-frame clones alone and is incomplete. The sample lists about 390,000 clones; about 92% were seen once. Sequenced here: peripheral blood, sampled in a trial of Ad26.COV2.S vaccine versus placebo. All receptors derive from a person aged 18 to 59 who received the Ad26.COV2.S COVID-19 vaccine or a placebo. The CDR3 runs from the conserved cysteine through the conserved F or W. Each record gives: clone size, J gene, V gene, CDR3 protein. Size is omitted from some rows. Given values are once, few, many or a class for expanded clones.

once TRBJ2-1 TRBV5-1 CASSFMSYNEQFF
. TRBJ1-2 TRBV4-3 CASSQYLGINKEGGYTF
. TRBJ2-2 TRBV7-8 CASSPRTSGSPWSTGELFF
. TRBJ2-7 TRBV27 CASSLSTGYEQYF
. TRBJ2-7 TRBV7-9 CASSLAGIRTGAYEQYF
. TRBJ2-1 TRBV2 CADGTGNRVNEQFF
once TRBJ2-3 TRBV19 CASTDRWSTDTQYF
. TRBJ2-3 TRBV4-3 CASSQVGRGTQYF
few TRBJ1-2 TRBV5-6 CASSPRGTNYGYTF
. TRBJ2-3 TRBV10-2 CASSPNEGESHSLDTQYF
. TRBJ2-3 TRBV27 CASKDTNTDTQYF
. TRBJ2-3 TRBV10-3 CAIGLDGADTQYF
once TRBJ1-2 TRBV6-2/TRBV6-3 CASSYATAGQRTNYGYTF
. TRBJ2-2 TRBV30 CAWSSGQGATSTGELFF
. TRBJ2-1 TRBV7-9 CASSLLTGLYNEQFF
. TRBJ1-1 TRBV5-4 CASSFGGRLAFF
. TRBJ2-7 TRBV28 CASNSLTGIFDEQYF
. TRBJ2-7 TRBV28 CASSHTGQGAYEQYF
. TRBJ1-6 TRBV6-6 CASTDVPSPLHF
. TRBJ1-1 TRBV28 CASRPYEGGGTEAFF
. TRBJ1-1 TRBV19 CASLQRNTEAFF
. TRBJ2-1 TRBV19 CASSILPNEQFF
. TRBJ1-1 TRBV6-5 CASSNPGGYTEAFF